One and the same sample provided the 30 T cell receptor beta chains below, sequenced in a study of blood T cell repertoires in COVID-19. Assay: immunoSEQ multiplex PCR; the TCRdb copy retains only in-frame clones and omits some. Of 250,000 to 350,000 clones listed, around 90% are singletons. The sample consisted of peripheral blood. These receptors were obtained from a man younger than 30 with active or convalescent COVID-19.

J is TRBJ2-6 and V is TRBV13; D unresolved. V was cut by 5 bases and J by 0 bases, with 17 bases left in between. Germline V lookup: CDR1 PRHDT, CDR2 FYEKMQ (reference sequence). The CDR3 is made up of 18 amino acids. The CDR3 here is CASSEFSDVRSGANVLTF. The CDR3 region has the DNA TGTGCCAGCAGCGAGTTTTCCGATGTCCGCTCTGGGGCCAACGTCCTGACTTTC.

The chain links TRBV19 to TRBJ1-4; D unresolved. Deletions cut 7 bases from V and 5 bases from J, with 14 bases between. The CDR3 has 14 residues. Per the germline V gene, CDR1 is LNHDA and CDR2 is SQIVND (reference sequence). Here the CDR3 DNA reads TGTGCCAGTACCCCCGGCGGTCCGAATGAAAAACTGTTTTTT. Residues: CASTPGGPNEKLFF.

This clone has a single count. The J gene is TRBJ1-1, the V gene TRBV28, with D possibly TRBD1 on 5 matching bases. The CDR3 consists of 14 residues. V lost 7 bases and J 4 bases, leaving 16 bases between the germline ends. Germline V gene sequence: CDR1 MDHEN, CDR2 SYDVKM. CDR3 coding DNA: TGTGCCAGCACCTCACCGGGGGGGTTCACTGAAGCTTTCTTT. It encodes CASTSPGGFTEAFF. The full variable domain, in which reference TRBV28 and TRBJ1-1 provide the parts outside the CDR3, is DVKVTQSSRYLVKRTGEKVFLECVQDMDHENMFWYRQDPGLGLRLIYFSYDVKMKEKGDIPEGYSVSREKKERFSLILESASTNQTSMYLCASTSPGGFTEAFFGQGTRLTVV.

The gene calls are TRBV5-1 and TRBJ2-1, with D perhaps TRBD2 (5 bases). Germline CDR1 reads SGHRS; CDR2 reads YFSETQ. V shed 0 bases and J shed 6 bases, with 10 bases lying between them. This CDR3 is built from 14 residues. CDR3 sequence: CASSLGESVNEQFF. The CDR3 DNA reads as TGCGCCAGCAGCTTGGGGGAGTCGGTCAATGAGCAGTTCTTC.

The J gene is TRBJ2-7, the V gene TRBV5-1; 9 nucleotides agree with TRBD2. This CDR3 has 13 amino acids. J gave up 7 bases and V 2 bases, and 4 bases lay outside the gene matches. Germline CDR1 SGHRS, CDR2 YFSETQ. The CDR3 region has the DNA TGCGCCAGCAGCTTAGCGGGAGGTCAGGAGCAGTACTTC. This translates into CASSLAGGQEQYF.

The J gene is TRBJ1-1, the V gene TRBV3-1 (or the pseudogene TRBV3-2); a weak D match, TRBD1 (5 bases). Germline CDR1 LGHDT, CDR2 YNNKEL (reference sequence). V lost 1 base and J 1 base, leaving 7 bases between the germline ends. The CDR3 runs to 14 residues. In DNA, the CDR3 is TGTGCCAGCAGCCAAGGGCAGGGGAACACTGAAGCTTTCTTT. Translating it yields CASSQGQGNTEAFF.

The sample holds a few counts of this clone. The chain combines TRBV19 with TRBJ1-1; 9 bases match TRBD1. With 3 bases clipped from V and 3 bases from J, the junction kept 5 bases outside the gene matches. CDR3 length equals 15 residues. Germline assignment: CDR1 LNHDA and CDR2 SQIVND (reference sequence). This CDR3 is CASSMGQGRYTEAFF. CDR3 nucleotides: TGTGCCAGTAGTATGGGACAGGGAAGATACACTGAAGCTTTCTTT.

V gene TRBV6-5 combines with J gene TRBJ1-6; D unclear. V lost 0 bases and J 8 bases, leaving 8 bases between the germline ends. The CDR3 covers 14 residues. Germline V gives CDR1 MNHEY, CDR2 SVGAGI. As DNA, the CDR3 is TGTGCCAGCAGTTACTCAGTGGCTTATTCACCCCTCCACTTT. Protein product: CASSYSVAYSPLHF.

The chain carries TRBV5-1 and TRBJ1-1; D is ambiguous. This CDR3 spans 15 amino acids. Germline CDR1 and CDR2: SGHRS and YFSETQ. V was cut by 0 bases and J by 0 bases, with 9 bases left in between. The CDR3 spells CASSLGGNMNTEAFF. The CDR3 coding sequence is TGCGCCAGCAGCTTGGGAGGAAATATGAACACTGAAGCTTTCTTT.

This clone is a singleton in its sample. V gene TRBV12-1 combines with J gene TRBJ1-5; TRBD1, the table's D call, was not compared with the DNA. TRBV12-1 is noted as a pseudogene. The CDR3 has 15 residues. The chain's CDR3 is CASSFADSGNQPQHF. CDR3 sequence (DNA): TGTGCCAGCAGCTTTGCGGATTCAGGAAATCAGCCCCAGCATTTT.

This CDR3 is CASSQGGMAFPNQPQHF. CDR3 sequence (DNA): TGTGCCAGCAGCCAAGGAGGTATGGCCTTCCCCAATCAGCCCCAGCATTTT. The V gene is TRBV3-1 (or the pseudogene TRBV3-2), the J gene TRBJ1-5; D remains unclear. This CDR3 is 17 amino acids long. The V gene lost 1 base and the J gene lost 3 bases, with 16 bases spanning the gap. Germline-derived CDR1 and CDR2 are LGHDT and YNNKEL (reference sequence).

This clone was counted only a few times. Written as DNA, the CDR3 is TGTGCCACCAGAGCTAACAGGGGGCCCCCTTTTGAAAAACTGTTTTTT. Its translation is CATRANRGPPFEKLFF. The rearrangement uses TRBV24-1 and TRBJ1-4; 9 nucleotides agree with TRBD1. J lost 7 bases, V lost 7 bases, and 12 bases had no gene match. The CDR3 has 16 amino acids. Germline V lookup: CDR1 KGHDR, CDR2 SFDVKD.

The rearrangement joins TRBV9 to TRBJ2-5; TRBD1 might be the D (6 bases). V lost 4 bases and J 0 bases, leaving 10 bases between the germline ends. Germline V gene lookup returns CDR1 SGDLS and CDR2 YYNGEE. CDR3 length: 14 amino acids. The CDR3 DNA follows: TGTGCCAGCAGCCCCCAGGGGTACCAAGAGACCCAGTACTTC. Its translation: CASSPQGYQETQYF.

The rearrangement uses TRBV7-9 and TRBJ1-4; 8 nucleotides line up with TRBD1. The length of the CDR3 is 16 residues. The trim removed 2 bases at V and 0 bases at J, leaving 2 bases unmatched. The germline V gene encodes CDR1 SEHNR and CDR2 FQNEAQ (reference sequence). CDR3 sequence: CASSLLQGATNEKLFF. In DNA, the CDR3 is TGTGCCAGCAGCTTATTACAGGGGGCAACTAATGAAAAACTGTTTTTT.

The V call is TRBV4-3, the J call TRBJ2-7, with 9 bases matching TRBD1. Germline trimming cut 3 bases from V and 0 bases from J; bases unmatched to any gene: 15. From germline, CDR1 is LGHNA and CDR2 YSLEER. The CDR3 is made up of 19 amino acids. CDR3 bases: TGCGCCAGCAGCCACAGCCCCCTTCCGGGACAGGGAAGCTCCTACGAGCAGTACTTC. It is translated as CASSHSPLPGQGSSYEQYF.

The CDR3 reads CASSEARGQSGYTF. The CDR3 region has the DNA TGTGCCAGCAGTGAAGCCCGGGGACAGTCTGGCTACACCTTC. The chain joins TRBV6-1 to TRBJ1-2; TRBD1 matches at 7 bases. Per the germline V gene, CDR1 is MNHNS and CDR2 is SASEGT. This CDR3 region has 14 residues. Trimming took 0 bases from V and 7 from J; bases not matched to a gene: 5.

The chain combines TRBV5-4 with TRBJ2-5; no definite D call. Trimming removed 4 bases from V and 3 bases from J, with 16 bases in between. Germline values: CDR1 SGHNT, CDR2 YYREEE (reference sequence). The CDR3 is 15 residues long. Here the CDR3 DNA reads TGTGCCAGCAGCCACCCGGGTGTAATGGAAGAGACCCAGTACTTC. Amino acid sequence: CASSHPGVMEETQYF.

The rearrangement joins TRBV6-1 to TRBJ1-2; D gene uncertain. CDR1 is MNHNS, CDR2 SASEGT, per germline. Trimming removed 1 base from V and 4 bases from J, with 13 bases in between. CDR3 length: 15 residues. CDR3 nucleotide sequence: TGTGCCAGCAGTGAAGGAAGGTGGGAGGGCTATGGCTACACCTTC. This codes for CASSEGRWEGYGYTF.

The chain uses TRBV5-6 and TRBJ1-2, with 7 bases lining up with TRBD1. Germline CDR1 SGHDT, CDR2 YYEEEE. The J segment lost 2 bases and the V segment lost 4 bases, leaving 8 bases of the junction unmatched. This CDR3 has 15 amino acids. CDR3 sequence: CASSQSGQENYGYTF. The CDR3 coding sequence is TGTGCCAGCAGCCAATCCGGACAGGAAAACTATGGCTACACCTTC.

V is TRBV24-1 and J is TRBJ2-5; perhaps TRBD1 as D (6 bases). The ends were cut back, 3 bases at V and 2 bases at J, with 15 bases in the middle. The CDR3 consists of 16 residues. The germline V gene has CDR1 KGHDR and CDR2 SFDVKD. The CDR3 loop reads CATSDRPGQIQETQYF. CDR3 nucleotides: TGTGCCACCAGTGATCGCCCAGGACAGATTCAAGAGACCCAGTACTTC.

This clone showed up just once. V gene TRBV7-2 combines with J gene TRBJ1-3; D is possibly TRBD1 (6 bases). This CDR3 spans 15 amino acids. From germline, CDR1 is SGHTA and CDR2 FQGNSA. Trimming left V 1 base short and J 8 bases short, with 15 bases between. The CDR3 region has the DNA TGTGCCAGCAGCTTAGGGGGTCGGGGGGCGGACACCATATATTTT. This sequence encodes CASSLGGRGADTIYF.

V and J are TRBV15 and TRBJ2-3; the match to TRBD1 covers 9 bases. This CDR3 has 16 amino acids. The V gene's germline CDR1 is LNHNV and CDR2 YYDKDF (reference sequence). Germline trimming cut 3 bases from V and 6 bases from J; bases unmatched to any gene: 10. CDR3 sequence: CATSSNPGQGADTQYF. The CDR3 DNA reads TGTGCCACCAGCAGTAATCCGGGACAGGGCGCGGATACGCAGTATTTT.

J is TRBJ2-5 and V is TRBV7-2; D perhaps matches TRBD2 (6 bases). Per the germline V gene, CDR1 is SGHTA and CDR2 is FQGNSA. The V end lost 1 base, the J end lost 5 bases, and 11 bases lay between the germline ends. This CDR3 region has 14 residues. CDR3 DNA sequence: TGTGCCAGCAGCTTAGGCTCAGGGAGGGAGACCCAGTACTTC. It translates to CASSLGSGRETQYF.

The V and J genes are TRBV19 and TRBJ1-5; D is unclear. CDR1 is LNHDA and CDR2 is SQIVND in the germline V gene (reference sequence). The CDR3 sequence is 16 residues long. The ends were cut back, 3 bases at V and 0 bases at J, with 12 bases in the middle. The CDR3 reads CASSITSGYSNQPQHF. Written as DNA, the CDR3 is TGTGCCAGTAGTATCACGTCGGGGTATAGCAATCAGCCCCAGCATTTT.

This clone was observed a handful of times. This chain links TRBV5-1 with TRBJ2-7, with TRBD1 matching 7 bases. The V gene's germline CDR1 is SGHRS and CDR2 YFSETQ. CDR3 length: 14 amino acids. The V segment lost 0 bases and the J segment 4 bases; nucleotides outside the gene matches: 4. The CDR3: CASSLAGTAYEQYF. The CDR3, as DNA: TGCGCCAGCAGCTTGGCCGGGACAGCTTACGAGCAGTACTTC.

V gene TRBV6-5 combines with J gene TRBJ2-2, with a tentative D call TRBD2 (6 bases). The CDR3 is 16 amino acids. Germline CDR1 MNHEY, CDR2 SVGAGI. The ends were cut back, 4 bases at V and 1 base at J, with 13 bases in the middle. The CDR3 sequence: CASSWTTQGNTGELFF. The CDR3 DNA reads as TGTGCCAGCAGTTGGACTACCCAAGGGAACACCGGGGAGCTGTTTTTT.

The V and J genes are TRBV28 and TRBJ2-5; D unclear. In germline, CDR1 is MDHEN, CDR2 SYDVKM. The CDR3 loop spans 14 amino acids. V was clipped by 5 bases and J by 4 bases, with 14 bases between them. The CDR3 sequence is CASSPTPYRETQYF. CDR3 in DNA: TGTGCCAGCAGTCCAACACCCTACAGAGAGACCCAGTACTTC. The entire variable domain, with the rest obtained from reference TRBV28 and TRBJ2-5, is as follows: DVKVTQSSRYLVKRTGEKVFLECVQDMDHENMFWYRQDPGLGLRLIYFSYDVKMKEKGDIPEGYSVSREKKERFSLILESASTNQTSMYLCASSPTPYRETQYFGPGTRLLVL.

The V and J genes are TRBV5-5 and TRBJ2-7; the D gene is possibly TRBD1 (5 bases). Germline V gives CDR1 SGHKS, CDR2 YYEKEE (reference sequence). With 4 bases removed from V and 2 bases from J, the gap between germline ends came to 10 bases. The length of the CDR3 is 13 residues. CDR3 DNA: TGTGCCAGCAGCCGGACACACACCTACGAGCAGTACTTC. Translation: CASSRTHTYEQYF.

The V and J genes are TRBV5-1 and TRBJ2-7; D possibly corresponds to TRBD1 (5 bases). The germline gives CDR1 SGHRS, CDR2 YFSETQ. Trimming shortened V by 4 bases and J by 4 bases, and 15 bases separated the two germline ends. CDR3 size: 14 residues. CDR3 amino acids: CASSPNRYAYEQYF. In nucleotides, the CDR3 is TGCGCCAGCAGCCCGAACAGGTATGCTTACGAGCAGTACTTC.

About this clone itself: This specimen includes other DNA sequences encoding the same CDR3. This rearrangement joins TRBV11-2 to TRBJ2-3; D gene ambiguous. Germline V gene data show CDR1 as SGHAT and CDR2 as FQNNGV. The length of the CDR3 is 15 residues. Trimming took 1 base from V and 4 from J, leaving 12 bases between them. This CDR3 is CASSLVSGEADTQYF. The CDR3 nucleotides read TGTGCCAGCAGCTTAGTTTCCGGAGAAGCAGATACGCAGTATTTT.